This TCR beta chain was recorded in a study of T-cell memory formation after mild COVID-19. TCRdb re-called the 5' RACE reads through MiXCR, storing one row per CDR3 protein. The sample lists some 88,000 distinct CDR3 sequences; about 23% were seen once. General observations from the study: The main location of contracting CD4+ clones was CM and EM, and that of contracting CD8+ clones was EMRA. Memory from before infection featured some responding clones, which suggests cross-reactive memory joined.

This clonotype was seen a handful of times. The antigen remains undetermined. This may stem from a read error, because a much larger clone lies one nucleotide away. The germline V and J ends were trimmed by 3 bases and 3 bases, with 3 bases remaining between them. Per the germline V gene, CDR1 is SGHKS and CDR2 is YYEKEE (reference sequence). This CDR3 is 12 amino acids long. This chain connects TRBV5-5 to TRBJ2-2; D unclear. This clonotype was obtained from a man aged 18 to 35 who had mild COVID-19 (a few samples of this study predate the infection). Cell type and time point are not known. What was sequenced was PBMCs or a T cell subset sorted from them (not recorded which). CDR3 sequence reads: CASSSDTGELFF. As DNA, the CDR3 is TGTGCCAGCAGCTCTGACACCGGGGAGCTGTTTTTT.